This T cell receptor beta chain originates from a study of cytomegalovirus exposure and HLA in healthy donors. By share, this clone counts as medium-sized (0.01 to 0.1%). The target antigen is unknown. This CDR3 contains 14 residues. Trimming at V came to 10 bases and at J to 0 bases, leaving 9 bases not matched to a gene. From germline, CDR1 is SNHLY and CDR2 FYNNEI. Study-level results: Reported findings show TCR beta sequences accurately forecast HLA-A and HLA-B alleles in most subjects. Usually a TCR sequence was rare, but some public TCRs were found in many donors. According to reports, the classifier identified cytomegalovirus status with high specificity and sensitivity.

PCR used 60 Vbeta primers and 13 Jbeta primers. The data were produced by immunoSEQ multiplex PCR, yet TCRdb's version contains in-frame clones alone and is incomplete. Among about 140,000 clones listed, roughly three quarters were seen once. What was sequenced was PBMCs. The origin of this receptor is a man aged 30 to 39 in good health and CMV-seronegative. V gene TRBV2 combines with J gene TRBJ2-7, with 7 positions matching TRBD1. This CDR3 is CAITWYRGSYEQYF. The CDR3 DNA reads as TGTGCCATCACATGGTACAGGGGCTCCTACGAGCAGTACTTC.